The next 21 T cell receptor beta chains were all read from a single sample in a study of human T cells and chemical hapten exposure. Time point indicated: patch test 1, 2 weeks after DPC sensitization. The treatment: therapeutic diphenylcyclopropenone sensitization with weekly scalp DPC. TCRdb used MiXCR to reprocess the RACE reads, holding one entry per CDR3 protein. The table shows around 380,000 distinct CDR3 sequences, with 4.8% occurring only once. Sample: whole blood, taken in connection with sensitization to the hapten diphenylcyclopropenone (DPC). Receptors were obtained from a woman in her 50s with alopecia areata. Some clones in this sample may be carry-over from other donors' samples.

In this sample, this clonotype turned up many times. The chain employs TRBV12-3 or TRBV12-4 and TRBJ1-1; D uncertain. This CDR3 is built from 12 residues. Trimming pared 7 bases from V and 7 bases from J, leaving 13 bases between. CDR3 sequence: CASTEDFSEAFF. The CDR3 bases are TGTGCCAGCACCGAGGACTTCAGTGAAGCTTTCTTT.

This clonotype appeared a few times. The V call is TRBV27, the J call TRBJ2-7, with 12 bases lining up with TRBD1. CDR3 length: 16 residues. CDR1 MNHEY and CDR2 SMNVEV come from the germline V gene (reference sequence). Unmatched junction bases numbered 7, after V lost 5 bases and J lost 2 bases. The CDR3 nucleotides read TGTGCCAGCAGTCCCGCCGGGACAGGGGGCCCCTACGAGCAGTACTTC. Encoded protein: CASSPAGTGGPYEQYF.

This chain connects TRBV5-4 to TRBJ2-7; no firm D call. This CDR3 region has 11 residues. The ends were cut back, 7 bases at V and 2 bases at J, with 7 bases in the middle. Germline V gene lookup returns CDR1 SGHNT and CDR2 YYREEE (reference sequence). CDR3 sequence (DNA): TGTGCCAGCCACGGGCCCTACGAGCAGTACTTC. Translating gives CASHGPYEQYF.

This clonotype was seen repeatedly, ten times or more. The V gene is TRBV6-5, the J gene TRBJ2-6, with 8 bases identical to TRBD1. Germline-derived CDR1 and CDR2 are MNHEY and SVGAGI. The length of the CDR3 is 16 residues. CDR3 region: CATTGDRISGANVLTF. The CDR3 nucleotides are TGTGCAACTACCGGGGACAGGATATCTGGGGCCAACGTCCTGACTTTC.

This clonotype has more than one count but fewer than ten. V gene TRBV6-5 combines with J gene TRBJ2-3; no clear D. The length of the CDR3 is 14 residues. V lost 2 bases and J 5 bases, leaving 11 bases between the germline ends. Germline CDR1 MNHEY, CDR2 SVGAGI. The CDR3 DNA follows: TGTGCCAGCAGTTACGGTTCAGGTAGAGATACGCAGTATTTT. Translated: CASSYGSGRDTQYF.

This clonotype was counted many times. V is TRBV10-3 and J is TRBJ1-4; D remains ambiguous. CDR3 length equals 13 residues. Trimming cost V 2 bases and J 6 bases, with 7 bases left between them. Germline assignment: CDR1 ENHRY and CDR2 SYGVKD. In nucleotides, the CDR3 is TGTGCCATCAGTGAGAGGGTCGATGAAAAACTGTTTTTT. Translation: CAISERVDEKLFF.

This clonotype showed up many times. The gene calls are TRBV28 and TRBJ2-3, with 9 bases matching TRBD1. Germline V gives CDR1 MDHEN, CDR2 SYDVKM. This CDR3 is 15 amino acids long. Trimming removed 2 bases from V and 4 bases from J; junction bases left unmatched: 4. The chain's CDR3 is CASSLITGGPDTQYF. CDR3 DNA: TGTGCCAGCAGTTTAATTACAGGGGGCCCAGATACGCAGTATTTT.

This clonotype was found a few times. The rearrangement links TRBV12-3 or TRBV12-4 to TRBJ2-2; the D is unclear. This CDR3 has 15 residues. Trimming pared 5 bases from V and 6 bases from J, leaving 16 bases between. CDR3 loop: CASSPLFLRAGELFF. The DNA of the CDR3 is TGTGCCAGCAGTCCCCTCTTTTTACGGGCCGGGGAGCTGTTTTTT.

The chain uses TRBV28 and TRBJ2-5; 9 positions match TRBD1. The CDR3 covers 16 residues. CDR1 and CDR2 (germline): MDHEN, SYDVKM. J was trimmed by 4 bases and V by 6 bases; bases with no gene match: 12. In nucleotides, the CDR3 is TGTGCCAGCAGCCCTTACCCCGGGACAGGGAGAGAGACCCAGTACTTC. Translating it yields CASSPYPGTGRETQYF.

The CDR3: CASTILAGATDTQYF. DNA for the CDR3: TGTGCCAGCACCATACTAGCGGGAGCCACAGATACGCAGTATTTT. The J gene is TRBJ2-3, the V gene TRBV5-4; 11 nucleotides align to TRBD2. This CDR3 has 15 amino acids. The trim removed 6 bases at V and 2 bases at J, leaving 5 bases unmatched. The germline V gene has CDR1 SGHNT and CDR2 YYREEE (reference sequence).

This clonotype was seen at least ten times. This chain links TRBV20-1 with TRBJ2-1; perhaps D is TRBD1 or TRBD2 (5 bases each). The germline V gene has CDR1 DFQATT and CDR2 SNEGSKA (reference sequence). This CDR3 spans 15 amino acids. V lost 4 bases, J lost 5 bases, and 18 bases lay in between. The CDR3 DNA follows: TGCAGTGCTATGGGATTTAGGGACCGTGACAATGAGCAGTTCTTC. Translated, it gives CSAMGFRDRDNEQFF.

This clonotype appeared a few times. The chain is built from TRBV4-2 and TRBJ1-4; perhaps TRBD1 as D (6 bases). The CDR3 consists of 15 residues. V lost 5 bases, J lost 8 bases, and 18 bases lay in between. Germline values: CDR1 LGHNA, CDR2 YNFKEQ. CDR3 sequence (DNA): TGTGCCAGCAGCTCTGGATTCAGGGGCGAGGAAAAACTGTTTTTT. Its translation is CASSSGFRGEEKLFF.

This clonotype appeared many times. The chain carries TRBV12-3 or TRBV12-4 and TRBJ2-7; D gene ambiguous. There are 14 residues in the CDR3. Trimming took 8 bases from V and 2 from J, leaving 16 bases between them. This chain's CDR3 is CASGFGTVAYEQYF. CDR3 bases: TGTGCCAGCGGCTTCGGAACAGTAGCCTACGAGCAGTACTTC.

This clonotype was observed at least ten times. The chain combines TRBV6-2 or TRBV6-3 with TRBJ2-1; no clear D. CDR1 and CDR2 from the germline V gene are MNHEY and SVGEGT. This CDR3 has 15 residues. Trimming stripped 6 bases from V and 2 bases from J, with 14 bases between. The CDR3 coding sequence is TGTGCCAGCAGCCGCCAGAGAACGGCCTACAATGAGCAGTTCTTC. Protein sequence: CASSRQRTAYNEQFF.

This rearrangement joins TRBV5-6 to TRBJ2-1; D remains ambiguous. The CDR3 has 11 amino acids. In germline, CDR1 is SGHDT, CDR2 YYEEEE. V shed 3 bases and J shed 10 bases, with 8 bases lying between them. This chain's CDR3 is CASSSGLEQFF. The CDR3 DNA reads TGTGCCAGCAGCTCCGGGCTGGAGCAGTTCTTC. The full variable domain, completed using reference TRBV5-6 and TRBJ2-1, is DAGVTQSPTHLIKTRGQQVTLRCSPKSGHDTVSWYQQALGQGPQFIFQYYEEEERQRGNFPDRFSGHQFPNYSSELNVNALLLGDSALYLCASSSGLEQFFGPGTRLTVL.

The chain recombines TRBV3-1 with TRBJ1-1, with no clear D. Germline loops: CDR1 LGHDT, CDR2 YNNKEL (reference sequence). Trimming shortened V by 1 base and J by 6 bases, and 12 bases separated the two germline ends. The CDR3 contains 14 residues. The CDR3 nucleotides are TGTGCCAGCAGCCAAGGCCGGAGGGTATCTGAAGCTTTCTTT. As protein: CASSQGRRVSEAFF.

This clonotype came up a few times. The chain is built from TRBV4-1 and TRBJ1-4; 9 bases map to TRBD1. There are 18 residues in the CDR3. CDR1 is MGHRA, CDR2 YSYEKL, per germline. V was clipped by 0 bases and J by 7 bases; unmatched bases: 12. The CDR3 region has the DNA TGCGCCAGCAGCCAAGACCTAATCCGGGACAGGGTTGGTGAAAAACTGTTTTTT. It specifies CASSQDLIRDRVGEKLFF.

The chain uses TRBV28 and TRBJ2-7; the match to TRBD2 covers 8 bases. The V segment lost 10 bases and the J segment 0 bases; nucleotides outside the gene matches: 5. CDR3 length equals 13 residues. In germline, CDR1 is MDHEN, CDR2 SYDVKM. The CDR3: CATASGRSYEQYF. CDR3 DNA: TGTGCCACCGCTAGCGGGCGCTCCTACGAGCAGTACTTC.

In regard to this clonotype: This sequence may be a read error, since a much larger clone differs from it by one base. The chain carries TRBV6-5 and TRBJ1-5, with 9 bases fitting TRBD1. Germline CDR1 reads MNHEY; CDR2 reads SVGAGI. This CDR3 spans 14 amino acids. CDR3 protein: CASRGTGKNQLQHF. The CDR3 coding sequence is TGTGCCAGCAGGGGGACAGGGAAAAATCAGCTCCAGCATTTT.

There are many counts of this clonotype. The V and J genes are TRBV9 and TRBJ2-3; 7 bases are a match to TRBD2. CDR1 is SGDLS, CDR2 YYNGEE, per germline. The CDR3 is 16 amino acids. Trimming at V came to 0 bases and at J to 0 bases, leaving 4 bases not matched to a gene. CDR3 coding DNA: TGTGCCAGCAGCGTAGGGCTAGCGGATAGCACAGATACGCAGTATTTT. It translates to CASSVGLADSTDTQYF.

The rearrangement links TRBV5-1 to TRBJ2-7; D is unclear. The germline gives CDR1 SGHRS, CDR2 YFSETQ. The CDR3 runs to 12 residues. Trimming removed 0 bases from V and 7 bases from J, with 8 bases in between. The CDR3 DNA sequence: TGCGCCAGCAGCTTGGTGGGAACAGAGCAGTACTTC. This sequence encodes CASSLVGTEQYF.